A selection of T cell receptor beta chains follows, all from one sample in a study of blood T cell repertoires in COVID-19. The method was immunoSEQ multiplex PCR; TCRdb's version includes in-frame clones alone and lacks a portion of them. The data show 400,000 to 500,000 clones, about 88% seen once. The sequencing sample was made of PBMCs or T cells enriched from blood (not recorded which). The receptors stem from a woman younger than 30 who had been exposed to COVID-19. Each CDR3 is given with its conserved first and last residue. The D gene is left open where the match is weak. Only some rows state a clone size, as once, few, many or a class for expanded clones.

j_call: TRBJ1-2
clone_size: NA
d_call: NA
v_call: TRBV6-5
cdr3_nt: TGTGCCAGCAGCGCCTTGGTAGCTAACTATGGCTACACCTTC
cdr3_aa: CASSALVANYGYTF

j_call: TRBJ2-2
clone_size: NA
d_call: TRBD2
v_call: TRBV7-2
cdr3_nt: TGTGCCAGCAGCTCGACGCTAGCGGGAGTGGGCGGGGAGCTGTTTTTT
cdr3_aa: CASSSTLAGVGGELFF

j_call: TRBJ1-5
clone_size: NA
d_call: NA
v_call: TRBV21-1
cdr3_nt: TGTGCCAGCAGCAGGGAGGAAATTCTTCAGCCCCAGCATTTT
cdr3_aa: CASSREEILQPQHF

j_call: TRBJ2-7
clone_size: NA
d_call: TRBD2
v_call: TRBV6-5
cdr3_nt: TGTGCCAGCAGTTACGAAACTAGCGGGAATTACGAGCAGTACTTC
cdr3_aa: CASSYETSGNYEQYF

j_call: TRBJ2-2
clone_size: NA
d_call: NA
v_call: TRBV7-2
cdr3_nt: TGTGCCAGCAGCCTTGTGAGCGGGCCCGGGGAGCTGTTTTTT
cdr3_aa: CASSLVSGPGELFF

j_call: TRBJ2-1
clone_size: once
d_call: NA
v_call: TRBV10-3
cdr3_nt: TGTGCCATCAGTGCTAGCTCCTACAATGAGCAGTTCTTC
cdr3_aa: CAISASSYNEQFF

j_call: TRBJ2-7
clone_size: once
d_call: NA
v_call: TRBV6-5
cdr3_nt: TGTGCCAGCAAAAAGGCACAGGGATTCATGAACGAGCAGTACTTC
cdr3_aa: CASKKAQGFMNEQYF

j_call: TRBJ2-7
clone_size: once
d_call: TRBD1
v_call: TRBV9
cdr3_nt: TGTGCCAGCAGCCGGGACAGGGAATACGAGCAGTACTTC
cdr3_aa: CASSRDREYEQYF

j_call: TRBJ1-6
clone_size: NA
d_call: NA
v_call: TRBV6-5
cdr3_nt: TGTGCCAGCAGTTACGACCCGGGGAGTTCACCCCTCCACTTT
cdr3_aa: CASSYDPGSSPLHF

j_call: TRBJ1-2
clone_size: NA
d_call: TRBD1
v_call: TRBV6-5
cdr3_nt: TGTGCCAGCGAAGGACAGGAGAACTATGGCTACACCTTC
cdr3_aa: CASEGQENYGYTF

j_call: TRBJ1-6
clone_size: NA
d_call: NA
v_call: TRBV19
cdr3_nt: TGTGCCAGTAGTGCCCGACAGCCCTCCTATAATTCACCCCTCCACTTT
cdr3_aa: CASSARQPSYNSPLHF

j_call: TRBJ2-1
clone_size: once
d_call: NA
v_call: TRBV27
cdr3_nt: TGTGCCAGCAGTTTATGGGGGGAGACGTACAATGAGCAGTTCTTC
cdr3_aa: CASSLWGETYNEQFF

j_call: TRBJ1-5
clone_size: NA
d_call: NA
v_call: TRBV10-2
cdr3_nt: TGCGCCAGCGGAACAGGTAGCCTTCAGCCCCAGCATTTT
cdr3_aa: CASGTGSLQPQHF

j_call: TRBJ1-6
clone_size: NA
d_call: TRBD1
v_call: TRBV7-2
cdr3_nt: TGTGCCAGCAGCTTAAGCGGCGGTAGGGGGCCAAATAATATTTCACCCCTCCACTTT
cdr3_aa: CASSLSGGRGPNNISPLHF

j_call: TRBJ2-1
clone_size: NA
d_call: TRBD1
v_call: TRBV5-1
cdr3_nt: TGCGCCAGCAGCCGAGGGACAGGGGAAGAGCAGTTCTTC
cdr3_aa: CASSRGTGEEQFF

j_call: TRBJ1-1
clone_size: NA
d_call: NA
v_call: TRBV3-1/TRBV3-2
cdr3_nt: TGTGCCAGCAGCCAAGCGGAGGGATGGGGGACTGAAGCTTTCTTT
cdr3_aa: CASSQAEGWGTEAFF

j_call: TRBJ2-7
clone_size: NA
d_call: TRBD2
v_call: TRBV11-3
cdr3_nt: TGTGCCAGCAGCCCCCCCCTAGCGGGGGAATACGAGCAGTACTTC
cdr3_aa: CASSPPLAGEYEQYF

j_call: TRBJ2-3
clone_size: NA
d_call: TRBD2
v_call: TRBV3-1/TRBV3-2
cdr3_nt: TGTGCCAGCAGCCTCCGGACTAGCGGGGGAGGAGAGACAGATACGCAGTATTTT
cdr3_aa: CASSLRTSGGGETDTQYF

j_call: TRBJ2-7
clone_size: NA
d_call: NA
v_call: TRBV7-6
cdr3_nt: TGTGCCAGCAGCTTATACCCACAGGGTTGGACCTACGAGCAGTACTTC
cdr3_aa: CASSLYPQGWTYEQYF

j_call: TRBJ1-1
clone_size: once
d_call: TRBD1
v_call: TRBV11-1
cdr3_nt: TGTGCCAGCAGCACCCGACAGGGGAACACTGAAGCTTTCTTT
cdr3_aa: CASSTRQGNTEAFF

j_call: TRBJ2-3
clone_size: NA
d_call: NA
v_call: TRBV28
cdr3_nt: TGTGCCAGCAGGACTAGCACAGATACGCAGTATTTT
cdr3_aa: CASRTSTDTQYF

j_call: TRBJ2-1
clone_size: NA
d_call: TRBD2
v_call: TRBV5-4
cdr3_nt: TGTGCCAGCAGCTTCGGGACTAGCGGTAACAATGAGCAGTTCTTC
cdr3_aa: CASSFGTSGNNEQFF